The entry below describes one TCR beta chain. Its antigen is unknown. This sample is drawn from a study of cytomegalovirus exposure and HLA in healthy donors. Amplification used 60 Vbeta primers and 13 Jbeta primers. Clones were sequenced by immunoSEQ multiplex PCR, and TCRdb holds only the in-frame ones, with some missing. The repertoire holds under 150,000 clones, with roughly 69% as singletons. Study results and limitations: Some V segments could not be told apart, so they were left out, TRBV6-2 and TRBV6-3 among them.

The CDR3 is 13 amino acids. Germline lookup yields CDR1 SGHKS and CDR2 YYEKEE (reference sequence). Trimming pared 0 bases from V and 9 bases from J, leaving 10 bases between. The V gene is TRBV5-5, the J gene TRBJ1-5; D remains unclear. The origin of this receptor is a woman between 35 and 50 years old in good health and CMV-seropositive. Source material: PBMCs. The CDR3 is CASSLAVLRPQHF. CDR3 DNA: TGTGCCAGCAGCTTGGCGGTGTTGCGGCCCCAGCATTTT.